One and the same sample provided the 31 T cell receptor beta chains below, sequenced in a study of blood T cell repertoires in COVID-19. Produced via immunoSEQ multiplex PCR; TCRdb's table is partial and in-frame only. The data hold 60,000 to 85,000 clones, with 80% observed a single time. The sequenced sample was peripheral blood. All receptors derive from a human donor in a cohort sampled during active COVID-19.

The rearrangement joins TRBV18 to TRBJ1-1; 12 bases line up with TRBD1. The CDR3 sequence is 16 residues long. Germline V gives CDR1 KGHSH, CDR2 LQKENI. V shed 4 bases and J 5 bases; nucleotides not matched to a gene: 8. For the CDR3, the DNA is TGTGCCAGCTCACTGAGGGGACAGGGGGCGGGAACTGAAGCTTTCTTT. Translation gives CASSLRGQGAGTEAFF.

The V and J genes are TRBV7-3 and TRBJ2-1, with D tentatively TRBD1 (6 bases). CDR3 length: 15 residues. The germline gives CDR1 SGHTA, CDR2 FQGTGA. The V end was cut by 5 bases, the J end by 5 bases, with 16 bases between. CDR3 amino acids: CASSQGLESHNEQFF. In DNA form, the CDR3 reads TGTGCCAGCAGCCAGGGGCTAGAGTCCCACAATGAGCAGTTCTTC.

The genes are TRBV10-3 and TRBJ2-3; perhaps TRBD2 as D (6 bases). Trimming took 0 bases from V and 0 from J, leaving 13 bases between them. There are 17 residues in the CDR3. Germline V gives CDR1 ENHRY, CDR2 SYGVKD. This CDR3 reads CAISESDSGVSTDTQYF. The CDR3 DNA sequence: TGTGCCATCAGTGAGTCGGATAGCGGCGTTAGCACAGATACGCAGTATTTT.

This rearrangement joins TRBV24-1 to TRBJ1-2; tentatively, D is TRBD1 (6 bases). Looked up from germline, CDR1 is KGHDR and CDR2 is SFDVKD. The V end was cut by 3 bases, the J end by 6 bases, with 16 bases between. The CDR3 totals 15 residues. The CDR3 loop reads CATSDPARGADGYTF. In nucleotides, the CDR3 is TGTGCCACCAGTGATCCCGCCAGGGGTGCGGATGGCTACACCTTC.

This sequence joins TRBV4-3 and TRBJ2-7; the D gene is possibly TRBD1 (7 bases). The CDR3 loop spans 15 amino acids. The germline V gene has CDR1 LGHNA and CDR2 YSLEER. V was trimmed by 3 bases and J by 3 bases, leaving 15 bases between them. CDR3 sequence reads: CASSHTGVEGYEQYF. DNA of the CDR3: TGCGCCAGCAGCCACACAGGGGTGGAGGGCTACGAGCAGTACTTC.

This rearrangement joins TRBV4-2 to TRBJ2-3; TRBD2 aligns across 10 bases. Trimming removed 0 bases from V and 2 bases from J; junction bases left unmatched: 5. Per the germline V gene, CDR1 is LGHNA and CDR2 is YNFKEQ. This CDR3 spans 17 amino acids. The CDR3, as DNA: TGTGCCAGCAGCCAAGAGCTAGCGGGGGCCTACACAGATACGCAGTATTTT. Translation: CASSQELAGAYTDTQYF.

The chain uses TRBV18 and TRBJ1-2; D is possibly TRBD1 (5 bases). Germline V lookup: CDR1 KGHSH, CDR2 LQKENI. The V and J ends lost 3 bases and 2 bases respectively, with 10 bases between them. The CDR3 extends over 14 amino acids. The CDR3: CASSPATANYGYTF. The CDR3, as DNA: TGTGCCAGCTCACCGGCGACAGCAAACTATGGCTACACCTTC.

In DNA form, the CDR3 reads TGTGCCAGCAGCCAATCTTCAGATTATAGCAATCAGCCCCAGCATTTT. Its protein is CASSQSSDYSNQPQHF. The chain uses TRBV3-1 (or the pseudogene TRBV3-2) and TRBJ1-5; D remains unclear. Deletions cut 2 bases from V and 0 bases from J, with 11 bases between. The germline gives CDR1 LGHDT, CDR2 YNNKEL (reference sequence). The CDR3 contains 16 residues.

V gene TRBV7-9 combines with J gene TRBJ2-7, with a possible D match to TRBD1 (5 bases). Germline V gives CDR1 SEHNR, CDR2 FQNEAQ (reference sequence). This CDR3 is 16 amino acids long. Trimming took 2 bases from V and 0 from J, leaving 14 bases between them. In DNA, the CDR3 is TGTGCCAGCAGCTTATATCTGGGGCTAGACTCCTACGAGCAGTACTTC. Amino acids: CASSLYLGLDSYEQYF.

V is TRBV5-1 and J is TRBJ2-3, with D possibly matching TRBD2 (5 bases). Germline CDR1 is SGHRS and CDR2 is YFSETQ. Trimming removed 0 bases at V and 2 bases at J, with 10 bases between. CDR3 size: 15 residues. CDR3 sequence: CASSLASKNTDTQYF. The CDR3 DNA follows: TGCGCCAGCAGCTTGGCTAGCAAGAACACAGATACGCAGTATTTT.

This sequence joins TRBV29-1 and TRBJ1-1; D gene uncertain. The CDR3 is 11 amino acids. In germline, CDR1 is SQVTM, CDR2 ANQGSEA. V dropped 7 bases and J dropped 6 bases, with 12 bases sitting between them. The DNA of the CDR3 is TGCAGCGGTAGGCGGGAAGCTGAAGCTTTCTTT. This sequence encodes CSGRREAEAFF.

The chain has TRBV7-2 and TRBJ2-3, with 15 bases that match TRBD2. The CDR3 totals 17 residues. Germline loops: CDR1 SGHTA, CDR2 FQGNSA. J was trimmed by 7 bases and V by 3 bases; bases with no gene match: 8. CDR3 in amino acids: CASSLARTSGGANTQYF. CDR3 coding DNA: TGTGCCAGCAGCTTGGCCCGGACTAGCGGGGGGGCGAATACGCAGTATTTT.

A word on this clone: This sample also contains other DNA sequences that code for the same CDR3. The CDR3 loop is CASSRGVNEQFF. The CDR3 region has the DNA TGTGCCAGCAGCCGCGGGGTAAATGAGCAGTTCTTC. The chain uses TRBV7-2 and TRBJ2-1, with D possibly being TRBD2 (6 bases). CDR3 length: 12 amino acids. Germline CDR1 SGHTA, CDR2 FQGNSA. V was shortened by 5 bases and J by 7 bases, with 9 bases between the two germline ends.

This clone was recorded a few times. The V call is TRBV7-9, the J call TRBJ2-2, with 8 nucleotides matching TRBD1. This CDR3 comprises 14 residues. V was clipped by 6 bases and J by 4 bases; unmatched bases: 4. The germline gives CDR1 SEHNR, CDR2 FQNEAQ (reference sequence). DNA for the CDR3: TGTGCCAGCAGATCGACAGGGGCCACCGGGGAGCTGTTTTTT. Translating it yields CASRSTGATGELFF.

The chain recombines TRBV7-9 with TRBJ1-2; 7 bases line up with TRBD1. The CDR3 consists of 15 residues. Looked up from germline, CDR1 is SEHNR and CDR2 is FQNEAQ (reference sequence). The V and J ends lost 2 bases and 4 bases, in that order; junction bases with no gene match: 7. CDR3 region: CASSLKGGAGYGYTF. In DNA form, the CDR3 reads TGTGCCAGCAGCTTAAAAGGGGGCGCGGGCTATGGCTACACCTTC.

A remark on this clone: Other nucleotide sequences from this sample produce the same CDR3. The CDR3 DNA reads TGTGCCAGCAGTGTATCGGGCGGGGAAGAGACCCAGTACTTC. Translated: CASSVSGGEETQYF. The chain has TRBV9 and TRBJ2-5, with a weak D call TRBD2 (6 bases). CDR1 SGDLS and CDR2 YYNGEE come from the germline V gene. The CDR3 extends over 14 amino acids. Trimming pared 5 bases from V and 3 bases from J, leaving 14 bases between.

This chain joins TRBV19 and TRBJ1-1; 8 positions agree with TRBD1. Germline loops: CDR1 LNHDA, CDR2 SQIVND (reference sequence). The J segment lost 5 bases and the V segment lost 3 bases, leaving 14 bases of the junction unmatched. The CDR3 sequence is 17 residues long. CDR3 bases: TGTGCCAGTAGTATGCGCGGGTCAGGGGGCTTAGATACTGAAGCTTTCTTT. Translated: CASSMRGSGGLDTEAFF.

This rearrangement joins TRBV28 to TRBJ2-3; D may be TRBD2 (5 bases). CDR3 length: 13 amino acids. Germline V CDR1 and CDR2: MDHEN, SYDVKM. V lost 6 bases and J lost 0, with 7 bases in between. The CDR3 spells CASSGISTDTQYF. The CDR3 DNA sequence: TGTGCCAGCAGCGGGATTAGCACAGATACGCAGTATTTT. Variable domain in full (rest from reference TRBV28 and TRBJ2-3): DVKVTQSSRYLVKRTGEKVFLECVQDMDHENMFWYRQDPGLGLRLIYFSYDVKMKEKGDIPEGYSVSREKKERFSLILESASTNQTSMYLCASSGISTDTQYFGPGTRLTVL.

The rearrangement joins TRBV7-2 to TRBJ2-5; 7 bases are a match to TRBD2. Germline-derived CDR1 and CDR2 are SGHTA and FQGNSA. V lost 1 base and J lost 6; bases outside the gene matches: 2. The CDR3 is made up of 13 amino acids. Here the CDR3 reads CASSLGLAKTQYF. The CDR3 DNA is TGTGCCAGCAGCTTAGGACTAGCAAAGACCCAGTACTTC.

The chain carries TRBV3-1 (or the pseudogene TRBV3-2) and TRBJ1-2, with D unclear. The V end was cut by 3 bases, the J end by 7 bases, with 9 bases between. Germline assignment: CDR1 LGHDT and CDR2 YNNKEL (reference sequence). The CDR3 loop spans 12 amino acids. The CDR3 is CASSHRVLGYTF. The CDR3 bases are TGTGCCAGCAGCCATCGGGTTCTTGGCTACACCTTC.

The chain combines TRBV6-2 or TRBV6-3 with TRBJ2-3, with 10 bases aligning to TRBD2. Germline trimming cut 5 bases from V and 3 bases from J; bases unmatched to any gene: 11. In germline, CDR1 is MNHEY, CDR2 SVGEGT. The CDR3 is 17 amino acids. CDR3 in DNA: TGTGCCAGCAGTAACCTACTAGCGGGGACCTTGACAGATACGCAGTATTTT. Translated: CASSNLLAGTLTDTQYF.

The V gene is TRBV7-8, the J gene TRBJ2-5; TRBD1 matches 11 bases. CDR1 and CDR2 (germline): SGHVS, FQNEAQ. Unmatched junction bases numbered 11, after V lost 6 bases and J lost 5 bases. The CDR3 consists of 16 residues. DNA for the CDR3: TGTGCCAGCAGTTCTGGACAGGGGGCGATGTCTGAGACCCAGTACTTC. The encoded protein is CASSSGQGAMSETQYF.

The CDR3 region has the DNA TGTGCCACCAGTGCCATACATAGCACAGATACGCAGTATTTT. Translated: CATSAIHSTDTQYF. The rearrangement links TRBV24-1 to TRBJ2-3, with D hard to call. The CDR3 spans 14 residues. The ends were cut back, 5 bases at V and 0 bases at J, with 8 bases in the middle. Germline V CDR1 and CDR2: KGHDR, SFDVKD.

The chain uses TRBV11-3 and TRBJ1-4; D not certain. V was trimmed by 0 bases and J by 8 bases, leaving 10 bases between them. The CDR3 loop spans 14 amino acids. Germline CDR1 reads SGHNT; CDR2 reads YENEEA. CDR3 in DNA: TGTGCCAGCAGCTTAGACGGGTTAAGGGAAAAACTGTTTTTT. It translates to CASSLDGLREKLFF.

The CDR3 is CAWSVRQGYSPLHF. CDR3 nucleotide sequence: TGTGCCTGGAGTGTAAGGCAGGGTTATTCACCCCTCCACTTT. This chain uses TRBV30 with TRBJ1-6; the D gene is possibly TRBD1 (5 bases). The ends were cut back, 0 bases at V and 8 bases at J, with 11 bases in the middle. This CDR3 region has 14 residues. Per the germline V gene, CDR1 is GTSNPN and CDR2 is SVGIG (reference sequence).

The J gene is TRBJ2-7, the V gene TRBV24-1; D call uncertain. With 4 bases removed from V and 2 bases from J, the gap between germline ends came to 8 bases. Germline V CDR1 and CDR2: KGHDR, SFDVKD. The CDR3 totals 13 residues. Written as DNA, the CDR3 is TGTGCCACCAGTGAGGGCCAGCCCTACGAGCAGTACTTC. It encodes CATSEGQPYEQYF.

This clone showed up just a few times. This chain joins TRBV5-4 and TRBJ2-1, with a possible D match to TRBD2 (6 bases). V shed 1 base and J shed 10 bases, with 9 bases lying between them. Germline V gives CDR1 SGHNT, CDR2 YYREEE (reference sequence). The CDR3 contains 12 residues. In nucleotides, the CDR3 is TGTGCCAGCAGCTTGAACGGAGGGGAGCAGTTCTTC. It specifies CASSLNGGEQFF.

This chain joins TRBV30 and TRBJ1-5, with D possibly TRBD1 on 6 matching bases. V lost 2 bases, J lost 5 bases, and 16 bases lay in between. Germline CDR1 is GTSNPN and CDR2 is SVGIG (reference sequence). The CDR3 totals 15 residues. CDR3 coding DNA: TGTGCCTGGAGTCACACAGGGTTCGGAGATCAGCCCCAGCATTTT. Its translation is CAWSHTGFGDQPQHF.

The chain links TRBV5-1 to TRBJ2-2; 10 nucleotides match TRBD1. The V segment lost 3 bases and the J segment 4 bases; nucleotides outside the gene matches: 3. The CDR3 loop spans 15 amino acids. Germline V gene lookup returns CDR1 SGHRS and CDR2 YFSETQ. CDR3 in DNA: TGCGCCAGCAGCTCGGGACAGGGGTTCACCGGGGAGCTGTTTTTT. It encodes CASSSGQGFTGELFF.

The rearrangement uses TRBV5-1 and TRBJ2-3, with TRBD2 matching over 9 bases. The CDR3 length is 17 residues. Germline V gene lookup returns CDR1 SGHRS and CDR2 YFSETQ. J was trimmed by 2 bases and V by 3 bases; bases with no gene match: 10. Here the CDR3 reads CASSSRRGGYNTDTQYF. DNA of the CDR3: TGCGCCAGCAGCTCCCGGCGGGGGGGATATAACACAGATACGCAGTATTTT.

CDR3 bases: TGTGCCAGCAGCCAAGATCCCACTCGGTCCCGGGTGTATTTT. It codes for CASSQDPTRSRVYF. The rearrangement uses TRBV14 and TRBJ2-3; D gene ambiguous. Trimming cost V 0 bases and J 14 bases, with 18 bases left between them. The CDR3 consists of 14 residues. CDR1 and CDR2 from the germline V gene are SGHDN and FVKESK.